This T cell receptor beta chain was documented in a study of graft-versus-host responses after intestinal transplantation. Measured with immunoSEQ multiplex PCR; TCRdb has only the in-frame clones, and not every one. The sample comprises around 130,000 clones, approximately 90% of which are singletons, and under 0.2% rests with the top ten. A note on this clone: Its antigen is still unknown.

V shed 6 bases, J shed 8 bases, and the junction held 9 bases outside the gene matches. The CDR3 has 13 amino acids. Germline assignment: CDR1 SEHNR and CDR2 FQNEAQ (reference sequence). The V and J genes are TRBV7-9 and TRBJ1-2; TRBD1 agrees at 7 bases. This clonotype originated in a human donor who received an intestinal transplant. This specimen was unstimulated CD4+ T cells sorted from spleen or lymph node cells, taken before intestinal transplant. CDR3 protein: CASRPGTALGYTF. In DNA, the CDR3 is TGTGCCAGCAGACCCGGGACAGCTTTGGGCTACACCTTC. Full variable domain (remainder filled in from reference TRBV7-9 and TRBJ1-2): DTGVSQNPRHKITKRGQNVTFRCDPISEHNRLYWYRQTLGQGPEFLTYFQNEAQLEKSRLLSDRFSAERPKGSFSTLEIQRTEQGDSAMYLCASRPGTALGYTFGSGTRLTVV.